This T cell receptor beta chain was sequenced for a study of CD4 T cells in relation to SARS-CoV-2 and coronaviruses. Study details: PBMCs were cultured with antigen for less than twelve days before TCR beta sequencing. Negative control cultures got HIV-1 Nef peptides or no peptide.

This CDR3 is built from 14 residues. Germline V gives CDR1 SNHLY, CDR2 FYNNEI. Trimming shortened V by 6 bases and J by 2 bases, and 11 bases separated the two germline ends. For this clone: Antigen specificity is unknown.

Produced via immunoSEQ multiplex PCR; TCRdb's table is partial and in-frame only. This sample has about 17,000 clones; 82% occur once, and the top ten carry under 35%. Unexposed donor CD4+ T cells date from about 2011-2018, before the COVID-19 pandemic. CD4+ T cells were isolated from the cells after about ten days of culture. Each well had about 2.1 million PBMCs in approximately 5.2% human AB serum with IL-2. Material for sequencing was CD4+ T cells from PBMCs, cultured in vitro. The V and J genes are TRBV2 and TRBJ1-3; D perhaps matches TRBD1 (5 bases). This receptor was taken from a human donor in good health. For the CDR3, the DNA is TGTGCCAGCAGAGGGGTGGGGGCTGGAAACACCATATATTTT. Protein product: CASRGVGAGNTIYF. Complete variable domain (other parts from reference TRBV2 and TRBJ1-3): EPEVTQTPSHQVTQMGQEVILRCVPISNHLYFYWYRQILGQKVEFLVSFYNNEISEKSEIFDDQFSVERPDGSNFTLKIRSTKLEDSAMYFCASRGVGAGNTIYFGEGSWLTVV.